This TCR beta chain was found in a study of cytomegalovirus exposure and HLA in healthy donors. Study at large: Inside one of the first data releases sat around 80 million unique TCRs taken from HLA-typed donors.

Concerning this clone itself: Its antigen is not identified.

Trimming took 4 bases from V and 7 from J; bases not matched to a gene: 1. The CDR3 has 13 residues. Germline-derived CDR1 and CDR2 are MNHNS and SASEGT. The primer mix had 60 Vbeta and 13 Jbeta primers. The repertoire was sequenced with immunoSEQ multiplex PCR; TCRdb's copy has only in-frame clones and lacks some. Altogether around 160,000 clones are present, about 75% being singletons, with the ten largest covering 4.5% to 5%. Study conclusions and caveats: Data from an earlier analysis indicated that most TCR beta V segments were productive either about 90% or about 30% of the time. According to a later analysis, most TCR beta chains associated with CMV appeared HLA-restricted.

The chain links TRBV6-1 to TRBJ2-2; 9 bases are shared with TRBD1. The source is a man in his late teens or twenties in good health and CMV-seropositive. The sequenced material came from PBMCs. In DNA, the CDR3 is TGTGCCAGCAGTGGGACAGGGGTCGGGGAGCTGTTTTTT. It codes for CASSGTGVGELFF.